This T cell receptor (beta chain) was sequenced for a study of sequential checkpoint blockade in melanoma. Background on the study: Patients were randomized 1:1 to nivolumab-then-ipilimumab or ipilimumab-then-nivolumab first-line.

The germline V gene encodes CDR1 MNHNY and CDR2 SVGAGI (reference sequence). The CDR3 loop spans 15 amino acids. Trimming took 2 bases from V and 2 from J, leaving 13 bases between them. TCRdb keeps only in-frame clones here, not all; method: immunoSEQ multiplex PCR. The sample has about 13,000 clones; 82% are singletons. Treatment described: randomized to nivolumab then ipilimumab (arm A) or the reverse (arm B). The sample was CD8+ T cells sorted from blood (inferred from file names), taken from a patient given nivolumab and ipilimumab in sequence. This clonotype was obtained from a human donor with melanoma. This chain joins TRBV6-6 and TRBJ2-7; weak D call: TRBD2 (6 bases). The CDR3 here is CASSYPNSGPYEQYF. The CDR3 DNA is TGTGCCAGCAGTTACCCCAATAGCGGTCCCTACGAGCAGTACTTC.